The clone carrying this TCR beta chain came up a few times. The data were produced by immunoSEQ multiplex PCR, yet TCRdb's version contains in-frame clones alone and is incomplete. The repertoire holds under 85,000 clones, with about nine tenths as singletons. These data originate in a study of OX40 agonist ivuxolimab in advanced cancers. Germline V gene data show CDR1 as LGHNA and CDR2 as YNFKEQ. Trimming took off 0 bases at V and 2 bases at J, with 3 bases between the two ends. The CDR3 sequence is 13 residues long. The sequence was collected from an adult with an advanced solid tumor such as melanoma, head and neck, liver or kidney cancer. The input for sequencing was CD4+ or CD8+ T cells sorted from blood, taken in a trial of the OX40 agonist ivuxolimab. This chain links TRBV4-2 with TRBJ2-3, with D unresolved. CDR3 coding DNA: TGTGCCAGCAGCCAAGATTTCACAGATACGCAGTATTTT. It translates to CASSQDFTDTQYF.